The clone carrying this TCR beta chain was recorded at least ten times. Its antigen remains unknown. This specimen belongs to a study of regulatory T cells in long-lasting Graves disease. General study results and limits: Persistent patients shared 2,741 public clonotypes among themselves. Newly diagnosed patients shared fewer, at more than 850.

Time point of the sample: newly diagnosed GD, antithyroid drugs for less than 3 months. The TCR library was made from RNA extracted from PBMCs. Trimming shortened V by 2 bases and J by 0 bases, and 8 bases separated the two germline ends. The CDR3 covers 14 residues. CDR1 and CDR2 (germline): DFQATT, SNEGSKA (reference sequence). Investigators prepared the TCR beta libraries by applying iRepertoire HTBI primers and Arm-PCR of CDR3 regions. MiXCR, run by TCRdb on the multiplex PCR reads, gives a single entry per CDR3 protein. The top ten clones hold 12% to 15% of a sample with some 250,000 distinct CDR3 sequences, 15% to 20% of them seen once. The same sample was also studied in work on T cells in Graves' hyperthyroidism and ophthalmopathy. As that report states: Criteria for exclusion of patients were uncontrolled infection, other autoimmune disease, pregnancy or lactation. HTBI primers were employed in a first-round RT-PCR of the TCR CDR3.

The V gene is TRBV20-1, the J gene TRBJ1-3; no clear D. The origin of this receptor is a woman in her twenties or thirties with Graves disease. The sample was peripheral blood mononuclear cells (PBMCs), taken at new diagnosis, from a patient treated with antithyroid drugs. CDR3 DNA sequence: TGCAGTGCTAGATACGGAAACTCTGGAAACACCATATATTTT. It specifies CSARYGNSGNTIYF.